These 21 T cell receptor beta chains were sequenced from one sample in a study of T cells after yellow fever vaccination. TCRdb reanalysed the 5' RACE reads using MiXCR and keeps one entry per CDR3 protein. The data show about 340,000 distinct CDR3 sequences, with roughly an eighth seen just once and roughly 3.1% held by the top ten. This sample comprised CD4+ T cells sorted from PBMCs, obtained 15 days after the yellow fever booster vaccination. All receptors derive from a man younger than 30 who received the YFV17D yellow fever vaccine.

This clonotype came up a few times. This chain links TRBV20-1 with TRBJ2-1, with no clear D. The V end was cut by 5 bases, the J end by 4 bases, with 15 bases between. Germline assignment: CDR1 DFQATT and CDR2 SNEGSKA (reference sequence). The CDR3 contains 14 residues. As DNA, the CDR3 is TGCAGTGCTGTAGTCTACGGATTATACAATGAGCAGTTCTTC. It translates to CSAVVYGLYNEQFF.

This clonotype was counted a few times. The chain is built from TRBV9 and TRBJ2-3, with TRBD2 as a possible D gene (6 bases). Per the germline V gene, CDR1 is SGDLS and CDR2 is YYNGEE. There are 12 residues in the CDR3. Deletions cut 4 bases from V and 11 bases from J, with 14 bases between. The DNA of the CDR3 is TGTGCCAGCAGCCCTTACGGGACTCGGCAGTATTTT. Translation: CASSPYGTRQYF.

The chain recombines TRBV11-2 with TRBJ2-7; perhaps TRBD1 as D (6 bases). The CDR3 is 12 amino acids. Germline CDR1 SGHAT, CDR2 FQNNGV. V shed 5 bases and J shed 11 bases, with 16 bases lying between them. The CDR3 protein is CASSLSRDKKYF. The CDR3 DNA reads as TGTGCCAGCAGCCTCTCCCGGGACAAGAAGTACTTC.

This chain joins TRBV14 and TRBJ2-7, with D maybe TRBD2 (5 bases). CDR3 size: 15 residues. Germline CDR1 is SGHDN and CDR2 is FVKESK. Trimming removed 3 bases from V and 0 bases from J, with 12 bases in between. The CDR3 DNA sequence: TGTGCCAGCAGCCAGGGCGGGTTAGGCTCCTACGAGCAGTACGTC. Its translation: CASSQGGLGSYEQYV.

In this sample, this clonotype turned up a few times. J is TRBJ1-5 and V is TRBV7-8; D call uncertain. Germline CDR1 is SGHVS and CDR2 is FQNEAQ. The CDR3 covers 16 residues. V gave up 3 bases and J gave up 4 bases, with 16 bases separating them. The CDR3 region has the DNA TGTGCCAGCAGCTTGGCATCGGGCGGCCTGAATCAGCCCCAGCATTTT. Translation gives CASSLASGGLNQPQHF. Full variable domain (missing parts from reference TRBV7-8 and TRBJ1-5): GAGVSQSPRYKVAKRGQDVALRCDPISGHVSLFWYQQALGQGPEFLTYFQNEAQLDKSGLPSDRFFAERPEGSVSTLKIQRTQQEDSAVYLCASSLASGGLNQPQHFGDGTRLSIL.

This clonotype occurred a few times. The CDR3 sequence: CSALVPNTGELFF. CDR3 DNA: TGCAGTGCCCTAGTTCCTAACACCGGGGAGCTGTTTTTT. V usage is TRBV20-1 and J usage is TRBJ2-2; D unresolved. The CDR3 runs 13 residues. CDR1 and CDR2 (germline): DFQATT, SNEGSKA (reference sequence). V was cut by 6 bases and J by 2 bases, with 10 bases left in between.

This clonotype was picked up many times. The rearrangement uses TRBV2 and TRBJ2-4; D gene uncertain. The V end was cut by 8 bases, the J end by 7 bases, with 15 bases between. CDR1 is SNHLY and CDR2 is FYNNEI in the germline V gene. This CDR3 is built from 13 residues. The CDR3 reads CASVVPGLNIQYF. In DNA, the CDR3 is TGTGCCAGCGTGGTCCCGGGTTTGAACATTCAGTACTTC.

This clonotype was counted between two and nine times. V usage is TRBV28 and J usage is TRBJ2-1; D uncertain. The germline V gene encodes CDR1 MDHEN and CDR2 SYDVKM. V lost 2 bases and J lost 8, with 13 bases in between. This CDR3 has 14 amino acids. CDR3 residues: CASSLRDLGHEQFF. CDR3 sequence (DNA): TGTGCCAGCAGTTTAAGGGATTTAGGGCATGAGCAGTTCTTC.

V gene TRBV12-3 or TRBV12-4 combines with J gene TRBJ2-2; the D is unclear. This CDR3 is built from 14 residues. V lost 6 bases and J 3 bases, leaving 11 bases between the germline ends. CDR3 sequence reads: CASRRLADTGELFF. Here the CDR3 DNA reads TGTGCCAGCAGACGTCTGGCGGACACCGGGGAGCTGTTTTTT.

The chain links TRBV20-1 to TRBJ1-1; D gene ambiguous. The CDR3 has 13 residues. The ends were cut back, 0 bases at V and 5 bases at J, with 10 bases in the middle. Germline loops: CDR1 DFQATT, CDR2 SNEGSKA (reference sequence). CDR3 nucleotides: TGCAGTGCTAGAGAGGGTGGAGAAACTGAAGCTTTCTTT. Residues: CSAREGGETEAFF.

This clonotype came up a few times. The rearrangement links TRBV6-6 to TRBJ1-2; a possible D gene is TRBD1 (6 bases). Germline V gives CDR1 MNHNY, CDR2 SVGAGI (reference sequence). The V end was cut by 7 bases, the J end by 5 bases, with 14 bases between. The CDR3 covers 13 residues. The CDR3 DNA reads as TGTGCCAGCACTTTAGCGACAGGATATGGCTACACCTTC. It encodes CASTLATGYGYTF.

This clonotype was seen many times. The chain recombines TRBV29-1 with TRBJ2-1, with a tentative D call TRBD1 (5 bases). Deletions cut 7 bases from V and 9 bases from J, with 22 bases between. The germline gives CDR1 SQVTM, CDR2 ANQGSEA. The CDR3 runs 14 residues. The CDR3 is CSAAVRGRDSEQFF. CDR3 nucleotides: TGCAGCGCAGCCGTTAGAGGCAGGGATAGTGAGCAGTTCTTC.

This clonotype was picked up many times. The chain couples TRBV27 to TRBJ2-6; possible D gene TRBD1, 5 bases. Trimming shortened V by 1 base and J by 0 bases, and 7 bases separated the two germline ends. The CDR3 totals 16 residues. CDR1 is MNHEY, CDR2 SMNVEV, per germline (reference sequence). CDR3 region: CASSLWGSSGANVLTF. Here the CDR3 DNA reads TGTGCCAGCAGTTTATGGGGCAGCTCTGGGGCCAACGTCCTGACTTTC.

This clonotype was counted a few times. The rearrangement links TRBV4-3 to TRBJ1-2; no clear D gene. The CDR3 is made up of 14 amino acids. In germline, CDR1 is LGHNA, CDR2 YSLEER. Deletions cut 1 base from V and 4 bases from J, with 10 bases between. As DNA, the CDR3 is TGCGCCAGCAGCCAAGGAGCAGGCTCCTATGGCTACACCTTC. Protein product: CASSQGAGSYGYTF.

The table lists this clonotype with a few counts. The chain links TRBV6-1 to TRBJ2-2; the match to TRBD2 covers 10 bases. CDR3 length: 15 amino acids. Trimming took 8 bases from V and 3 from J; bases not matched to a gene: 6. CDR1 MNHNS and CDR2 SASEGT come from the germline V gene. The CDR3 sequence is CASRGLADYTGELFF. The CDR3 nucleotides read TGTGCCAGCCGAGGACTAGCGGACTACACCGGGGAGCTGTTTTTT.

This clonotype was seen ten or more times. The genes are TRBV6-2 or TRBV6-3 and TRBJ2-1; D remains unclear. The V gene's germline CDR1 is MNHEY and CDR2 SVGEGT. V was clipped by 4 bases and J by 8 bases, with 9 bases between them. CDR3 size: 12 residues. The CDR3 DNA reads TGTGCCAGCAGTTCCCGCTTGGATGAGCAGTTCTTC. Protein sequence: CASSSRLDEQFF.

This clonotype was seen at least ten times. This chain uses TRBV12-3 or TRBV12-4 with TRBJ1-4; tentative D call: TRBD1 (6 bases). This CDR3 is 14 amino acids long. The ends were cut back, 3 bases at V and 6 bases at J, with 11 bases in the middle. The CDR3 DNA reads TGTGCCAGCAGTTTGTCAGGGGCAGATGAAAAACTGTTTTTT. Translating gives CASSLSGADEKLFF.

The gene calls are TRBV7-2 and TRBJ2-7, with 8 bases aligning to TRBD1. CDR3 length: 13 amino acids. V was clipped by 5 bases and J by 6 bases; unmatched bases: 6. Germline V gene sequence: CDR1 SGHTA, CDR2 FQGNSA. The CDR3 here is CASSPRTGTEQYF. CDR3 DNA: TGTGCCAGCAGCCCGAGGACAGGGACCGAGCAGTACTTC.

This chain uses TRBV12-3 or TRBV12-4 with TRBJ1-1, with D uncertain. Deletions cut 2 bases from V and 1 base from J, with 8 bases between. The CDR3 consists of 14 residues. The CDR3 DNA follows: TGTGCCAGCAGTTTAAATGCGGGGAACACTGAAGCTTTCTTT. Encoded protein: CASSLNAGNTEAFF.

This sequence joins TRBV19 and TRBJ1-1; D remains ambiguous. The CDR3 is 10 residues long. Germline CDR1 LNHDA, CDR2 SQIVND (reference sequence). The germline V and J ends were trimmed by 10 bases and 6 bases, with 9 bases remaining between them. CDR3 nucleotides: TGTGCCATAGGGTGGGCTGAAGCTTTCTTT. Amino acid sequence: CAIGWAEAFF.

This clonotype was counted a few times. The V call is TRBV19, the J call TRBJ1-5; 10 bases line up with TRBD1. Germline trimming cut 5 bases from V and 2 bases from J; bases unmatched to any gene: 3. The CDR3 contains 15 residues. Germline CDR1 and CDR2: LNHDA and SQIVND (reference sequence). The CDR3 DNA sequence: TGTGCCAGTAGTGTGGGGACAGGGGGCAATCAGCCCCAGCATTTT. Its translation is CASSVGTGGNQPQHF.